These 26 T cell receptor beta chains were all obtained from the same sample, sequenced in a study of T cell repertoires in cytomegalovirus infection. A single record per CDR3 protein comes from TCRdb applying MiXCR to the reads. In the table there are about 20,000 distinct CDR3 sequences, around 43% of which are singletons. Antigen specificity for these receptors is unknown. Material: CD8+ T cells from cultured PBMCs, obtained from culture after CMV antigen stimulation. These receptors were taken from a human donor in good health (CMV status not recorded). Some clones in this sample may be carry-over from other donors' samples.

This clonotype turned up a few times. The CDR3 is CASSFDRGRSTEAFF. The CDR3 DNA is TGTGCCAGCAGCTTTGACAGGGGGCGCAGCACTGAAGCTTTCTTT. The chain couples TRBV7-2 to TRBJ1-1, with 10 bases lining up with TRBD1. V lost 3 bases and J lost 4; bases outside the gene matches: 5. The germline V gene has CDR1 SGHTA and CDR2 FQGNSA. The CDR3 length is 15 residues.

This clonotype was counted a few times. The rearrangement joins TRBV7-6 to TRBJ2-5; 9 nucleotides agree with TRBD2. The trim removed 5 bases at V and 3 bases at J, leaving 10 bases unmatched. This CDR3 comprises 16 residues. CDR1 is SGHVS and CDR2 is FNYEAQ in the germline V gene. The CDR3 bases are TGTGCCAGCAGCCCTATGTTGCGGGGGGGCGAAGAGACCCAGTACTTC. This sequence encodes CASSPMLRGGEETQYF.

The chain has TRBV7-3 and TRBJ2-7; the match to TRBD1 covers 7 bases. The CDR3 contains 16 residues. Looked up from germline, CDR1 is SGHTA and CDR2 is FQGTGA. After removal of 0 bases from V and 4 bases from J, the junction contained 9 bases not matched to a gene. CDR3 DNA: TGTGCCAGCAGCTTAACCTGGACAGGTGAAGCTTACGAGCAGTACTTC. Its translation: CASSLTWTGEAYEQYF. The whole variable domain, filled in from reference TRBV7-3 and TRBJ2-7, reads GAGVSQTPSNKVTEKGKYVELRCDPISGHTALYWYRQSLGQGPEFLIYFQGTGAADDSGLPNDRFFAVRPEGSVSTLKIQRTERGDSAVYLCASSLTWTGEAYEQYFGPGTRLTVT.

The V gene is TRBV11-2, the J gene TRBJ1-4; 7 bases agree with TRBD1. Germline-derived CDR1 and CDR2 are SGHAT and FQNNGV. CDR3 length equals 15 residues. The junction had 8 bases not matched to a gene; V was cut back by 5 bases and J by 5 bases. The CDR3 region is CASSHPTGPNEKLFF. The CDR3, as DNA: TGTGCCAGCAGCCATCCGACAGGGCCAAATGAAAAACTGTTTTTT.

The chain links TRBV7-2 to TRBJ1-1, with 11 bases lining up with TRBD1. From germline, CDR1 is SGHTA and CDR2 FQGNSA. Unmatched junction bases numbered 6, after V lost 2 bases and J lost 7 bases. This CDR3 region has 15 residues. CDR3 sequence reads: CASSLLGQGGGEAFF. CDR3 coding DNA: TGTGCCAGCAGCTTATTGGGACAGGGGGGTGGTGAAGCTTTCTTT. Looking up the rest from reference TRBV7-2 and TRBJ1-1 gives the full variable domain: GAGVSQSPSNKVTEKGKDVELRCDPISGHTALYWYRQSLGQGLEFLIYFQGNSAPDKSGLPSDRFSAERTGGSVSTLTIQRTQQEDSAVYLCASSLLGQGGGEAFFGQGTRLTVV.

This chain joins TRBV5-1 and TRBJ1-1; D is possibly TRBD1 (5 bases). This CDR3 is built from 17 residues. The germline gives CDR1 SGHRS, CDR2 YFSETQ. The V end was cut by 3 bases, the J end by 1 base, with 19 bases between. DNA of the CDR3: TGCGCCAGCAGCTCTCTGTTCGAAGGGGTAGGGAACACTGAAGCTTTCTTT. Translated: CASSSLFEGVGNTEAFF.

In regard to this clonotype: A read error may be the cause here, since a much bigger clone is one base away. This chain joins TRBV28 and TRBJ1-3; D might be TRBD1 (6 bases). Germline V gene sequence: CDR1 MDHEN, CDR2 SYDVKM. CDR3 size: 14 residues. CDR3 in amino acids: CASSDRISENTIYF. In nucleotides, the CDR3 is TGTGCCAGCAGTGACAGGATCTCTGAAAACACCATATATTTT.

The chain joins TRBV4-1 to TRBJ2-1; 11 nucleotides line up with TRBD2. This CDR3 has 15 amino acids. Germline CDR1 reads MGHRA; CDR2 reads YSYEKL. V dropped 4 bases and J dropped 8; count of bases not matched to a gene: 7. CDR3 loop: CASSPGLADGDEQFF. The CDR3 nucleotides are TGCGCCAGCAGCCCGGGACTAGCGGATGGGGATGAGCAGTTCTTC.

This clonotype appeared a single time. This chain connects TRBV27 to TRBJ2-3; no definite D call. CDR1 MNHEY and CDR2 SMNVEV come from the germline V gene (reference sequence). The CDR3 sequence is 13 residues long. With 4 bases removed from V and 2 bases from J, the gap between germline ends came to 7 bases. The CDR3 sequence: CASSYKHTDTQYF. In DNA form, the CDR3 reads TGTGCCAGCAGTTACAAGCACACAGATACGCAGTATTTT.

The chain links TRBV6-1 to TRBJ2-1; D is uncertain. V lost 2 bases to trimming and J lost 0 bases, with 11 bases between them. CDR1 is MNHNS, CDR2 SASEGT, per germline. CDR3 size: 16 residues. The CDR3 nucleotides are TGTGCCAGCAGTGAAATGTCAATCAGCTCCTACAATGAGCAGTTCTTC. Residues: CASSEMSISSYNEQFF.

The chain carries TRBV15 and TRBJ2-5; TRBD1 matches at 10 bases. The CDR3 length is 17 residues. Unmatched junction bases numbered 9, after V lost 1 base and J lost 4 bases. In germline, CDR1 is LNHNV, CDR2 YYDKDF (reference sequence). The CDR3 bases are TGTGCCACCAGCAGAGGACAGGGGGCCTTGGGGGTAGAGACCCAGTACTTC. Its protein is CATSRGQGALGVETQYF.

The chain carries TRBV5-6 and TRBJ2-7; D is unresolved. The germline gives CDR1 SGHDT, CDR2 YYEEEE. The ends were cut back, 0 bases at V and 4 bases at J, with 2 bases in the middle. This CDR3 is 11 amino acids long. The CDR3 DNA sequence: TGTGCCAGCAGCTTGGGGTACGAGCAGTACTTC. Its translation is CASSLGYEQYF. Filled out from reference TRBV5-6 and TRBJ2-7, the complete variable domain reads DAGVTQSPTHLIKTRGQQVTLRCSPKSGHDTVSWYQQALGQGPQFIFQYYEEEERQRGNFPDRFSGHQFPNYSSELNVNALLLGDSALYLCASSLGYEQYFGPGTRLTVT.

The V and J genes are TRBV7-9 and TRBJ1-4; TRBD1 might be the D (5 bases). Deletions cut 5 bases from V and 0 bases from J, with 13 bases between. The length of the CDR3 is 16 residues. Per germline, CDR1 SEHNR and CDR2 FQNEAQ (reference sequence). The CDR3 nucleotides read TGTGCCAGCAGCCTTAGACAGACCGCAACTAATGAAAAACTGTTTTTT. It translates to CASSLRQTATNEKLFF.

This clonotype was detected only once. The rearrangement joins TRBV27 to TRBJ2-1, with 7 bases identical to TRBD1. CDR1 and CDR2 (germline): MNHEY, SMNVEV (reference sequence). The CDR3 length is 14 residues. V shed 7 bases and J 5 bases; nucleotides not matched to a gene: 8. CDR3 protein: CASKRQGTHNEQFF. The CDR3 coding sequence is TGTGCCAGCAAAAGACAGGGAACCCACAATGAGCAGTTCTTC.

This clonotype was seen ten or more times. The chain carries TRBV7-2 and TRBJ2-1; D is unclear. V lost 5 bases and J 7 bases, leaving 15 bases between the germline ends. CDR3 length: 14 residues. Germline V gene sequence: CDR1 SGHTA, CDR2 FQGNSA. CDR3 sequence (DNA): TGTGCCAGCAGCCCTACCTACCCTGGGAATGAGCAGTTCTTC. Protein: CASSPTYPGNEQFF.

The chain joins TRBV7-8 to TRBJ2-1; 7 nucleotides match TRBD2. The trim removed 4 bases at V and 1 base at J, leaving 4 bases unmatched. Germline V gives CDR1 SGHVS, CDR2 FQNEAQ. The CDR3 length is 15 residues. CDR3 loop: CASSSYSGSYNEQFF. CDR3 sequence (DNA): TGTGCCAGCAGCTCATATAGCGGGTCCTACAATGAGCAGTTCTTC.

The J gene is TRBJ2-7, the V gene TRBV6-1, with a possible D match to TRBD2 (5 bases). Germline lookup yields CDR1 MNHNS and CDR2 SASEGT. V lost 7 bases to trimming and J lost 2 bases, with 21 bases between them. The CDR3 length is 16 residues. CDR3 region: CASTTPPGFGPYEQYF. CDR3 DNA sequence: TGTGCCAGCACCACACCTCCGGGGTTTGGCCCCTACGAGCAGTACTTC.

This clonotype was observed a handful of times. The V and J genes are TRBV29-1 and TRBJ1-1, with 7 bases that match TRBD1. The CDR3 extends over 14 amino acids. Germline V CDR1 and CDR2: SQVTM, ANQGSEA. V was clipped by 2 bases and J by 3 bases; unmatched bases: 6. This chain's CDR3 is CSVELGQDYTEAFF. For the CDR3, the DNA is TGCAGCGTTGAATTAGGACAGGATTACACTGAAGCTTTCTTT.

This clonotype was seen many times. This chain links TRBV7-2 with TRBJ1-2; D uncertain. Germline V CDR1 and CDR2: SGHTA, FQGNSA. The CDR3 totals 16 residues. Between the trimmed V and J ends, which lost 5 bases and 8 bases, there was a span of 24 bases. The CDR3 region has the DNA TGTGCCAGCAGCCCCCGAGGGAGCGAGTTGCGAAGGGGCTACACCTTC. Protein: CASSPRGSELRRGYTF.

The chain has TRBV7-9 and TRBJ2-7; the D is unclear. The CDR3 totals 13 residues. Trimming shortened V by 5 bases and J by 1 base, and 9 bases separated the two germline ends. CDR1 SEHNR and CDR2 FQNEAQ come from the germline V gene (reference sequence). This CDR3 is CASSAVDSYEQYF. The CDR3 DNA is TGTGCCAGCAGCGCGGTGGATTCCTACGAGCAGTACTTC.

V and J are TRBV6-2 or TRBV6-3 and TRBJ2-7; perhaps TRBD2 as D (5 bases). V gave up 7 bases and J gave up 2 bases, with 21 bases separating them. Germline V gives CDR1 MNHEY, CDR2 SVGEGT. The CDR3 contains 16 residues. The CDR3, as DNA: TGTGCCAGCACGACGGACGGGGTGAAGCGTCCCTACGAGCAGTACTTC. Protein: CASTTDGVKRPYEQYF.

This clonotype has a handful of counts. The chain has TRBV19 and TRBJ1-1; the D gene is possibly TRBD1 (5 bases). The CDR3 totals 15 residues. Trimming shortened V by 2 bases and J by 0 bases, and 10 bases separated the two germline ends. The germline V gene has CDR1 LNHDA and CDR2 SQIVND (reference sequence). CDR3: CASSIIPGLNTEAFF. As DNA, the CDR3 is TGTGCCAGTAGTATAATCCCAGGGTTGAACACTGAAGCTTTCTTT.

This rearrangement joins TRBV5-4 to TRBJ1-1; 9 bases agree with TRBD1. Per the germline V gene, CDR1 is SGHNT and CDR2 is YYREEE (reference sequence). The CDR3 totals 14 residues. After removal of 4 bases from V and 4 bases from J, the junction contained 5 bases not matched to a gene. The CDR3 region has the DNA TGTGCCAGCAGCGAGGACAGGGGTGGCACTGAAGCTTTCTTT. It encodes CASSEDRGGTEAFF.

This clonotype was found once. The rearrangement links TRBV28 to TRBJ2-3, with 7 bases that match TRBD2. This CDR3 contains 15 residues. V gave up 2 bases and J gave up 0 bases; unmatched junction bases: 2. Germline CDR1 reads MDHEN; CDR2 reads SYDVKM. This chain's CDR3 is CASSLAAGSTDTQYF. In DNA form, the CDR3 reads TGTGCCAGCAGTTTAGCAGCGGGGAGCACAGATACGCAGTATTTT. Full variable domain (rest looked up from reference TRBV28 and TRBJ2-3): DVKVTQSSRYLVKRTGEKVFLECVQDMDHENMFWYRQDPGLGLRLIYFSYDVKMKEKGDIPEGYSVSREKKERFSLILESASTNQTSMYLCASSLAAGSTDTQYFGPGTRLTVL.

This clonotype appeared a few times. The chain joins TRBV27 to TRBJ2-5, with 7 bases lining up with TRBD1. CDR1 and CDR2 from the germline V gene are MNHEY and SMNVEV (reference sequence). The ends lost 5 bases at V and 4 bases at J; junction bases unmatched: 4. The CDR3 sequence is 13 residues long. CDR3 nucleotide sequence: TGTGCCAGCAGTCCCTACAGGGGAGAGACCCAGTACTTC. It yields the protein CASSPYRGETQYF.

The V call is TRBV7-9, the J call TRBJ2-7, with D perhaps TRBD2 (5 bases). There are 17 residues in the CDR3. V shed 0 bases and J shed 4 bases, with 19 bases lying between them. CDR1 SEHNR and CDR2 FQNEAQ come from the germline V gene (reference sequence). This CDR3 is CASSLAARLSRGYEQYF. DNA of the CDR3: TGTGCCAGCAGCTTAGCCGCTAGACTATCTCGCGGGTACGAGCAGTACTTC.